Sequencing of this TCR beta chain was carried out in a study of regulatory T cells in long-lasting Graves disease. For the study at large: The definition of persistent Graves' disease was over 5 years of antithyroid drugs with positive TSH receptor antibodies. Study-level results: Sampling was limited to peripheral blood rather than thyroid tissue.

Construction of the TCR beta libraries employed iRepertoire HTBI primers in conjunction with Arm-PCR of CDR3 regions. TCRdb itself ran the multiplex PCR reads through MiXCR, one entry per CDR3 protein. The table records around 460,000 distinct CDR3 sequences, 20% to 25% of them present only once. A remark on this clonotype: Its matching antigen is unknown.

Time point given: persistent/refractory GD, antithyroid drugs over 5 years with positive TRAb. The TCR library was prepared using RNA isolated from PBMCs. The CDR3 has 15 amino acids. Trimming stripped 1 base from V and 4 bases from J, with 14 bases between. Per germline, CDR1 SGHDT and CDR2 YYEEEE. The sequenced sample was peripheral blood mononuclear cells (PBMCs), obtained when the disease was refractory, from a patient treated with antithyroid drugs. This TCR derives from a female donor with Graves disease. This sequence joins TRBV5-6 and TRBJ1-2; a possible D gene is TRBD1 (5 bases). The CDR3 reads CASSLSGQVVYGYTF. CDR3 DNA: TGTGCCAGCAGCTTGTCCGGACAAGTCGTCTATGGCTACACCTTC.